Detailed here is one T cell receptor beta chain. In TCRdb, the RT-PCR reads were re-called with MiXCR into one record per CDR3 protein. Among about 680,000 distinct CDR3 sequences, 12% to 15% were seen once, and the ten largest hold 3.6%. Trimming cost V 5 bases and J 4 bases, with 9 bases left between them. This CDR3 comprises 13 residues. This TCR came from a female donor in good health, serving as a healthy control. The chain couples TRBV12-3 or TRBV12-4 to TRBJ1-3; TRBD1 might be the D (5 bases). Material: memory CD4+ T cells from blood. The CDR3 loop reads CASSGGGGNTIYF. DNA for the CDR3: TGTGCCAGCAGTGGGGGGGGAGGAAACACCATATATTTT.